A single sample is the source of the 27 T cell receptor beta chains below, sequenced in a study of blood T cell repertoires in COVID-19. The data were produced by immunoSEQ multiplex PCR, yet TCRdb's version contains in-frame clones alone and is incomplete. The data contain roughly 100,000 clones, 85% to 90% of them seen just once; the ten biggest clones take up 5.2%. The sample comprised peripheral blood. These receptor sequences come from a woman older than 75 with active COVID-19.

The CDR3 loop reads CASSFAGTSGGETQYF. CDR3 bases: TGTGCCAGCAGCTTCGCCGGGACTAGCGGTGGGGAGACCCAGTACTTC. V is TRBV7-8 and J is TRBJ2-5; 11 nucleotides agree with TRBD2. The CDR3 runs to 16 residues. V shed 3 bases and J 5 bases; nucleotides not matched to a gene: 8. Germline loops: CDR1 SGHVS, CDR2 FQNEAQ.

The V call is TRBV28, the J call TRBJ2-3; 7 positions agree with TRBD1. Trimming took 2 bases from V and 2 from J; bases not matched to a gene: 4. Germline V CDR1 and CDR2: MDHEN, SYDVKM. This CDR3 has 15 residues. The CDR3 region has the DNA TGTGCCAGCAGTTTAGGAACAGGGGACACAGATACGCAGTATTTT. As protein: CASSLGTGDTDTQYF.

The chain employs TRBV4-2 and TRBJ2-3, with 7 bases aligning to TRBD2. Germline V lookup: CDR1 LGHNA, CDR2 YNFKEQ. J lost 2 bases, V lost 0 bases, and 11 bases had no gene match. The CDR3 extends over 18 amino acids. The CDR3 nucleotides are TGTGCCAGCAGCCAAGATCCACGGGCGCGGGAGACCACAGATACGCAGTATTTT. It specifies CASSQDPRARETTDTQYF.

The chain carries TRBV2 and TRBJ2-3, with 7 bases that match TRBD2. The CDR3 consists of 15 residues. Germline V gene lookup returns CDR1 SNHLY and CDR2 FYNNEI. With V trimmed by 2 bases and J by 2 bases, 4 bases remained unmatched. The CDR3 reads CASSETSVDTDTQYF. Here the CDR3 DNA reads TGTGCCAGCAGTGAAACTAGCGTAGACACAGATACGCAGTATTTT.

V and J are TRBV3-1 (or the pseudogene TRBV3-2) and TRBJ2-2, with TRBD1 matching over 10 bases. The CDR3 totals 16 residues. Germline CDR1 reads LGHDT; CDR2 reads YNNKEL (reference sequence). V trimming: 5 bases; J trimming: 4 bases; junction bases outside the gene matches: 7. The CDR3 loop is CASSLIGTGATGELFF. As DNA, the CDR3 is TGTGCCAGCAGCTTGATTGGGACAGGGGCCACCGGGGAGCTGTTTTTT.

The chain is built from TRBV4-2 and TRBJ1-2; 10 nucleotides agree with TRBD1. The CDR3 is made up of 16 amino acids. Germline CDR1 is LGHNA and CDR2 is YNFKEQ. V shed 3 bases and J 8 bases; nucleotides not matched to a gene: 12. CDR3 in DNA: TGTGCCAGCAGCCAGGACAGGGGGATCTCCGGTTCCGGCTACACCTTC. Translating it yields CASSQDRGISGSGYTF.

The gene calls are TRBV5-4 and TRBJ2-1; the match to TRBD1 covers 7 bases. V lost 4 bases and J lost 8; bases outside the gene matches: 6. Germline V gene lookup returns CDR1 SGHNT and CDR2 YYREEE (reference sequence). This CDR3 region has 13 residues. The CDR3 coding sequence is TGTGCCAGCAGCACGAACAGGGGCCATGAGCAGTTCTTC. It translates to CASSTNRGHEQFF.

This clone came up once. The chain links TRBV3-1 (or the pseudogene TRBV3-2) to TRBJ2-7; weak D call: TRBD2 (6 bases). The length of the CDR3 is 13 residues. Germline CDR1 is LGHDT and CDR2 is YNNKEL (reference sequence). Deletions cut 4 bases from V and 2 bases from J, with 9 bases between. This CDR3 reads CASSPGTPYEQYF. The CDR3 DNA reads TGTGCCAGCAGCCCTGGGACTCCCTACGAGCAGTACTTC.

The chain joins TRBV11-3 to TRBJ1-5; D is perhaps TRBD1 (6 bases). This CDR3 comprises 16 residues. CDR1 and CDR2 (germline): SGHNT, YENEEA. The V end was cut by 4 bases, the J end by 7 bases, with 20 bases between. The chain's CDR3 is CASSSFRDNLPQPQHF. The CDR3 DNA follows: TGTGCCAGCAGCTCCTTCCGGGACAACCTCCCCCAGCCCCAGCATTTT. Combining the CDR3 with reference TRBV11-3 and TRBJ1-5 gives the whole variable domain EAGVVQSPRYKIIEKKQPVAFWCNPISGHNTLYWYLQNLGQGPELLIRYENEEAVDDSQLPKDRFSAERLKGVDSTLKIQPAELGDSAVYLCASSSFRDNLPQPQHFGDGTRLSIL.

The table lists this clone with a count of one. J is TRBJ2-1 and V is TRBV9; the match to TRBD1 covers 9 bases. The ends lost 3 bases at V and 3 bases at J; junction bases unmatched: 4. Germline CDR1 reads SGDLS; CDR2 reads YYNGEE. The CDR3 spans 15 residues. CDR3 in amino acids: CASSAGTGSYNEQFF. CDR3 nucleotide sequence: TGTGCCAGCAGCGCCGGGACAGGGAGCTACAATGAGCAGTTCTTC.

The chain has TRBV10-3 and TRBJ2-7, with 8 bases lining up with TRBD2. The trim removed 11 bases at V and 6 bases at J, leaving 21 bases unmatched. Germline CDR1 is ENHRY and CDR2 is SYGVKD. This CDR3 comprises 16 residues. The CDR3 region is CASKAGDPMGVSEQYF. The CDR3 DNA reads TGTGCCTCCAAAGCGGGGGACCCTATGGGGGTTTCCGAGCAGTACTTC.

The chain employs TRBV5-1 and TRBJ2-5, with a weak D call TRBD2 (6 bases). Trimming left V 0 bases short and J 4 bases short, with 13 bases between. The CDR3 has 15 residues. Germline loops: CDR1 SGHRS, CDR2 YFSETQ. This CDR3 reads CASSLAGGLSETQYF. CDR3 bases: TGCGCCAGCAGCTTGGCCGGGGGACTCTCAGAGACCCAGTACTTC. Using reference TRBV5-1 and TRBJ2-5 for the parts outside the CDR3, the full variable domain is KAGVTQTPRYLIKTRGQQVTLSCSPISGHRSVSWYQQTPGQGLQFLFEYFSETQRNKGNFPGRFSGRQFSNSRSEMNVSTLELGDSALYLCASSLAGGLSETQYFGPGTRLLVL.

The chain joins TRBV20-1 to TRBJ1-1; no definite D call. Trimming removed 3 bases from V and 3 bases from J, with 11 bases in between. The length of the CDR3 is 13 residues. Germline CDR1 DFQATT, CDR2 SNEGSKA (reference sequence). CDR3 DNA: TGCAGTGCTAGTATCAGGAGGTACACTGAAGCTTTCTTT. Translated, it gives CSASIRRYTEAFF.

The CDR3 region has the DNA TGTGCCAGTAGTACTTCAGGGAATTGGGCTCCTGGGGCCAACGTCCTGACTTTC. Its translation is CASSTSGNWAPGANVLTF. The V gene is TRBV19, the J gene TRBJ2-6; possible D gene TRBD1, 5 bases. The germline V gene has CDR1 LNHDA and CDR2 SQIVND (reference sequence). V lost 4 bases, J lost 2 bases, and 18 bases lay in between. The CDR3 totals 18 residues.

This clone came up once. This chain uses TRBV28 with TRBJ2-7; 9 positions agree with TRBD2. V shed 3 bases and J 3 bases; nucleotides not matched to a gene: 6. There are 15 residues in the CDR3. The germline V gene has CDR1 MDHEN and CDR2 SYDVKM. The CDR3 DNA reads TGTGCCAGCAGTTTCGAGCTAGCGGGGCACTACGAGCAGTACTTC. Its translation: CASSFELAGHYEQYF.

J is TRBJ1-2 and V is TRBV20-1, with TRBD1 as a possible D gene (6 bases). With 3 bases removed from V and 1 base from J, the gap between germline ends came to 12 bases. Germline CDR1 is DFQATT and CDR2 is SNEGSKA (reference sequence). The CDR3 totals 14 residues. CDR3 sequence (DNA): TGCAGTGCTAGTTTGACAGGTTATAACTATGGCTACACCTTC. Amino acids: CSASLTGYNYGYTF.

The chain recombines TRBV3-1 (or the pseudogene TRBV3-2) with TRBJ2-3; weak D call: TRBD2 (6 bases). Between the trimmed V and J ends, which lost 4 bases and 6 bases, there was a span of 11 bases. The CDR3 runs to 13 residues. From germline, CDR1 is LGHDT and CDR2 YNNKEL (reference sequence). The DNA of the CDR3 is TGTGCCAGCAGCCCCGGGACTGGGGATACGCAGTATTTT. Protein: CASSPGTGDTQYF.

The gene calls are TRBV28 and TRBJ1-2, with TRBD1 as a possible D gene (5 bases). V shed 8 bases and J shed 5 bases, with 21 bases lying between them. The CDR3 covers 15 residues. The germline V gene encodes CDR1 MDHEN and CDR2 SYDVKM. This CDR3 reads CASSRGGEEIYGYTF. The CDR3 DNA follows: TGTGCCAGCTCTCGTGGGGGGGAAGAGATATATGGCTACACCTTC.

Only one count was recorded for this clone. This chain connects TRBV30 to TRBJ2-3; no definite D call. There are 16 residues in the CDR3. V was pared by 2 bases and J by 0 bases, with 15 bases between. Germline V CDR1 and CDR2: GTSNPN, SVGIG (reference sequence). CDR3 sequence reads: CAWSTHLRLSTDTQYF. In DNA, the CDR3 is TGTGCCTGGAGTACTCACCTGAGGCTCAGCACAGATACGCAGTATTTT.

V and J are TRBV6-5 and TRBJ2-5; possible D gene TRBD1, 5 bases. Germline CDR1 MNHEY, CDR2 SVGAGI. Trimming left V 4 bases short and J 2 bases short, with 14 bases between. The CDR3 is 15 residues long. CDR3 sequence: CASSSPWGPQETQYF. CDR3 DNA sequence: TGTGCCAGCAGTTCCCCTTGGGGCCCTCAAGAGACCCAGTACTTC.

This clone has just a few counts. The V gene is TRBV7-9, the J gene TRBJ1-4, with TRBD1 matching over 8 bases. V lost 4 bases, J lost 0 bases, and 10 bases stayed unmatched. Germline assignment: CDR1 SEHNR and CDR2 FQNEAQ (reference sequence). CDR3 length: 18 amino acids. CDR3 loop: CASSSPKGQGPTNEKLFF. CDR3 coding DNA: TGTGCCAGCAGCTCCCCTAAAGGACAGGGACCAACTAATGAAAAACTGTTTTTT.

The rearrangement joins TRBV2 to TRBJ1-6; possibly TRBD1 for D (5 bases). This CDR3 has 13 amino acids. V lost 4 bases to trimming and J lost 7 bases, with 8 bases between them. Germline assignment: CDR1 SNHLY and CDR2 FYNNEI. CDR3 bases: TGTGCCAGCAGTGGGACACCGAATTCACCCCTCCACTTT. Amino acids: CASSGTPNSPLHF.

The V and J genes are TRBV18 and TRBJ2-1; tentative D call: TRBD2 (5 bases). The CDR3 length is 17 residues. Trimming took off 3 bases at V and 7 bases at J, with 22 bases between the two ends. CDR1 is KGHSH, CDR2 LQKENI, per germline. DNA of the CDR3: TGTGCCAGCTCACCTTTTTTCGGGGTCTCGTATAAAAATGAGCAGTTCTTC. This sequence encodes CASSPFFGVSYKNEQFF.

The V and J genes are TRBV29-1 and TRBJ1-4, with TRBD1 identical over 10 bases. Germline V gene lookup returns CDR1 SQVTM and CDR2 ANQGSEA. The CDR3 sequence is 15 residues long. The V gene end was trimmed by 6 bases and the J gene end by 5 bases; junction bases not matched to a gene: 9. CDR3 protein: CSVLTGGAENEKLFF. CDR3 sequence (DNA): TGCAGCGTGCTGACAGGGGGCGCTGAGAATGAAAAACTGTTTTTT.

The sample holds a few counts of this clone. The chain recombines TRBV7-2 with TRBJ2-2, with D unclear. The ends were cut back, 3 bases at V and 0 bases at J, with 5 bases in the middle. Germline CDR1 is SGHTA and CDR2 is FQGNSA. This CDR3 has 14 residues. The CDR3 sequence is CASSFPSNTGELFF. The CDR3 bases are TGTGCCAGCAGCTTCCCCTCGAACACCGGGGAGCTGTTTTTT.

The chain is built from TRBV3-1 (or the pseudogene TRBV3-2) and TRBJ2-3; a possible D gene is TRBD2 (6 bases). CDR3 length equals 12 residues. The V end lost 8 bases, the J end lost 5 bases, and 11 bases lay between the germline ends. Germline V lookup: CDR1 LGHDT, CDR2 YNNKEL (reference sequence). In DNA, the CDR3 is TGTGCCAGCCGGGACTCGGGAGATACGCAGTATTTT. Amino acids: CASRDSGDTQYF.

This clone has just a few counts. The J gene is TRBJ2-3, the V gene TRBV7-9; 12 bases are a match to TRBD2. Unmatched junction bases numbered 14, after V lost 5 bases and J lost 2 bases. Germline V lookup: CDR1 SEHNR, CDR2 FQNEAQ (reference sequence). The length of the CDR3 is 19 residues. In nucleotides, the CDR3 is TGTGCCAGCAGCCTAACAACCCCCGGGACTAGCGGGCACACAGATACGCAGTATTTT. Protein: CASSLTTPGTSGHTDTQYF.